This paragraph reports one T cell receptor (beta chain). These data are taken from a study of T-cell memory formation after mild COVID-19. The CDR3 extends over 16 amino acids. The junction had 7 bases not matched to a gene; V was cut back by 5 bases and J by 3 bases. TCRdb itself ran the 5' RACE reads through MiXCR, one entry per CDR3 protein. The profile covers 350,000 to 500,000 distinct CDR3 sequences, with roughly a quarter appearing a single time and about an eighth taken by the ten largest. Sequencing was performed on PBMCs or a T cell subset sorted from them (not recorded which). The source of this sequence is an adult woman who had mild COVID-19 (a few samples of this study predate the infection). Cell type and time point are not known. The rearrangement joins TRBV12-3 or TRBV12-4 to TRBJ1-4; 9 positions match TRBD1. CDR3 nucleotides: TGTGCCAGCAGTCGCTGGACAGGGGCGCCTAATGAAAAACTGTTTTTT. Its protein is CASSRWTGAPNEKLFF.